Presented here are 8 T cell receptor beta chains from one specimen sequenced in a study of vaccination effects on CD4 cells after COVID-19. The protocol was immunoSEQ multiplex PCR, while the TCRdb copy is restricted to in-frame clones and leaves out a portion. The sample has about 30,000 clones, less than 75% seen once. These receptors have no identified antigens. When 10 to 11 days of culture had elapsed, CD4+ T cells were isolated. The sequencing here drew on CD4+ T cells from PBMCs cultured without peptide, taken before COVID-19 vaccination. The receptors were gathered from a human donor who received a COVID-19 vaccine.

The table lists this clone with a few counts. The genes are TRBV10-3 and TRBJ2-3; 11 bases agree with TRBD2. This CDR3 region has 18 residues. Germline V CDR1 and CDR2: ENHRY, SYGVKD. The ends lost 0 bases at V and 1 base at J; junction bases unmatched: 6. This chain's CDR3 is CAISESYPTSGGTDTQYF. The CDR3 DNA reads TGTGCCATCAGTGAGTCATACCCGACTAGCGGGGGCACAGATACGCAGTATTTT.

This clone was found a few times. The CDR3 loop is CASSGQGEAGYTF. CDR3 bases: TGTGCCAGCAGTGGACAGGGCGAGGCCGGCTACACCTTC. V gene TRBV12-3 or TRBV12-4 combines with J gene TRBJ1-2; 8 bases map to TRBD1. The CDR3 consists of 13 residues. V lost 5 bases and J lost 8; bases outside the gene matches: 7.

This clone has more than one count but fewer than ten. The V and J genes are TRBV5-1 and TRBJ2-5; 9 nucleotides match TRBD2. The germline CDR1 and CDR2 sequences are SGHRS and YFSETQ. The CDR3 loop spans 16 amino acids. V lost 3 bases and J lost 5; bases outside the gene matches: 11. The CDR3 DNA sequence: TGCGCCAGCAGCTGGGCCCTGGTAGCGGGAGCTGAGACCCAGTACTTC. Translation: CASSWALVAGAETQYF.

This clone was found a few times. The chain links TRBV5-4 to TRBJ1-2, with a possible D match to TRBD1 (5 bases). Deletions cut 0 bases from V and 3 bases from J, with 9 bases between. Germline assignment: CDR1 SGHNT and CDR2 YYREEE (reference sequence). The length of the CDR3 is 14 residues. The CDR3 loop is CASSLGRGDYGYTF. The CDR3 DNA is TGTGCCAGCAGCTTGGGCCGGGGGGACTATGGCTACACCTTC.

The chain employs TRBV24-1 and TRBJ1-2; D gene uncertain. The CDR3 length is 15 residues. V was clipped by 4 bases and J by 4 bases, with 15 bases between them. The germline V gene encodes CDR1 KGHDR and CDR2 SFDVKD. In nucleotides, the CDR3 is TGTGCCACCAGTGACTCCCGGACTGGCGGCTATGGCTACACCTTC. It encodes CATSDSRTGGYGYTF.

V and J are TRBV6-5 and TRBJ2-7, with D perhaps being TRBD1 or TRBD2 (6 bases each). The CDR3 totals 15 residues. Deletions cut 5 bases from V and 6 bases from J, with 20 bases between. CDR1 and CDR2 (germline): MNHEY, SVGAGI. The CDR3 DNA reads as TGTGCCAGCAGTCATTCGAACCGAGGGGGAGGCGAGCAGTACTTC. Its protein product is CASSHSNRGGGEQYF.

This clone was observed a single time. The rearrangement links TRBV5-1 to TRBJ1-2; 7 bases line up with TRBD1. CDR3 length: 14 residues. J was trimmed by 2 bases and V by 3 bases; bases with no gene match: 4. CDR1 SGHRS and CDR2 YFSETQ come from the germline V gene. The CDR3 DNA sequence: TGCGCCAGCAGCTGGATGGGACAGAACTATGGCTACACCTTC. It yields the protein CASSWMGQNYGYTF. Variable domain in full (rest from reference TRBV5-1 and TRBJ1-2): KAGVTQTPRYLIKTRGQQVTLSCSPISGHRSVSWYQQTPGQGLQFLFEYFSETQRNKGNFPGRFSGRQFSNSRSEMNVSTLELGDSALYLCASSWMGQNYGYTFGSGTRLTVV.

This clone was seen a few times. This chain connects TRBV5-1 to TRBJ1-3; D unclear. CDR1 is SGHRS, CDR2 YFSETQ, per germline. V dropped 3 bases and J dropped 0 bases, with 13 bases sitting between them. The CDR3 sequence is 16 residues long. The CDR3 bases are TGCGCCAGCAGCTCTGGCCTCCCCGGCTCTGGAAACACCATATATTTT. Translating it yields CASSSGLPGSGNTIYF.